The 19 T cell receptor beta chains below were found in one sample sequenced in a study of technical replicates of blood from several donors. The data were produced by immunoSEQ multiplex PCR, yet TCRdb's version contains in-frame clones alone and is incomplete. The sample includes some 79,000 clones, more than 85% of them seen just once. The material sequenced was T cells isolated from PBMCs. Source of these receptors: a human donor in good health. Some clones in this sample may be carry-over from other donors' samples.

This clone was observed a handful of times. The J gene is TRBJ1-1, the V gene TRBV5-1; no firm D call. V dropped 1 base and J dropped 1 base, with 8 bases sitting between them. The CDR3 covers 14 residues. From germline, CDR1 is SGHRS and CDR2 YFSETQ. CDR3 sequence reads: CASSLSIRNTEAFF. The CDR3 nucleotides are TGCGCCAGCAGCTTGTCTATTCGGAACACTGAAGCTTTCTTT.

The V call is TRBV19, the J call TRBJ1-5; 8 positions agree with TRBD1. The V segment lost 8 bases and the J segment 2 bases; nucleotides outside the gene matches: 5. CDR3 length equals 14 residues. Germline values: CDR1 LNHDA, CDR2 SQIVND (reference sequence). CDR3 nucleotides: TGTGCCAGTCAAATGGGACAGGGCAATCAGCCCCAGCATTTT. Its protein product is CASQMGQGNQPQHF. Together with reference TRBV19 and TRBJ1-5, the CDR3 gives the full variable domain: DGGITQSPKYLFRKEGQNVTLSCEQNLNHDAMYWYRQDPGQGLRLIYYSQIVNDFQKGDIAEGYSVSREKKESFPLTVTSAQKNPTAFYLCASQMGQGNQPQHFGDGTRLSIL.

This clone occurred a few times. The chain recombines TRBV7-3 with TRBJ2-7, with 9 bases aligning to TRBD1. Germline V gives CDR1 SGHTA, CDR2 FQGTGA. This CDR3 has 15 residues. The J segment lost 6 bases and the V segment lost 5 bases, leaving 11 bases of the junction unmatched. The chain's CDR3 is CASSPTGGIESEQYF. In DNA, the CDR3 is TGTGCCAGCAGCCCAACAGGGGGCATAGAGAGCGAGCAGTACTTC. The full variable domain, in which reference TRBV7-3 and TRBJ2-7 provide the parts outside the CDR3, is GAGVSQTPSNKVTEKGKYVELRCDPISGHTALYWYRQSLGQGPEFLIYFQGTGAADDSGLPNDRFFAVRPEGSVSTLKIQRTERGDSAVYLCASSPTGGIESEQYFGPGTRLTVT.

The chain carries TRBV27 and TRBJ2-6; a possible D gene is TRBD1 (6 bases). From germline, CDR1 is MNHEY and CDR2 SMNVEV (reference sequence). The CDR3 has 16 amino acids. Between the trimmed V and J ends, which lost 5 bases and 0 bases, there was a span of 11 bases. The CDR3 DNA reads TGTGCCAGCAGTCCGACAGGTGCCTCTGGGGCCAACGTCCTGACTTTC. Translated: CASSPTGASGANVLTF.

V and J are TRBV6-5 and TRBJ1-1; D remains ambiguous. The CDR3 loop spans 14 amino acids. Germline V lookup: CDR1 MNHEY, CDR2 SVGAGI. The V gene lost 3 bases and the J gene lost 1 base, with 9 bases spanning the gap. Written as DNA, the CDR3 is TGTGCCAGCAGTTATGGGCAGACGAACACTGAAGCTTTCTTT. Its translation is CASSYGQTNTEAFF.

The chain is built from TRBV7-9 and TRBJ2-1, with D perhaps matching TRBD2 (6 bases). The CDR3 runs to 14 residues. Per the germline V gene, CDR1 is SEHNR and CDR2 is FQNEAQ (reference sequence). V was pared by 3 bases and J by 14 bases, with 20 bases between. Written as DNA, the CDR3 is TGTGCCAGCAGCTTCCTAAGTAGCAGGGAGGAAGAGTTCTTC. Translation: CASSFLSSREEEFF.

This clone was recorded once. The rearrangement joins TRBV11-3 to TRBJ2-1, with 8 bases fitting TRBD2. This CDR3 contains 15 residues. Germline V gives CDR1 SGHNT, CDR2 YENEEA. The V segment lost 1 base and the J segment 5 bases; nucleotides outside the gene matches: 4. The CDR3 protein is CASSLVSGSDNEQFF. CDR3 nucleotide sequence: TGTGCCAGCAGCTTAGTAAGCGGGAGCGACAATGAGCAGTTCTTC.

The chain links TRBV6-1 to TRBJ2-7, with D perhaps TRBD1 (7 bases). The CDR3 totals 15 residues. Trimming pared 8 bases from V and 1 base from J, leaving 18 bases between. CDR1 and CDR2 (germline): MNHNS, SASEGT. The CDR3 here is CASGRPGTASYEQYF. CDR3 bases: TGTGCCAGCGGGAGGCCGGGGACAGCGTCCTACGAGCAGTACTTC.

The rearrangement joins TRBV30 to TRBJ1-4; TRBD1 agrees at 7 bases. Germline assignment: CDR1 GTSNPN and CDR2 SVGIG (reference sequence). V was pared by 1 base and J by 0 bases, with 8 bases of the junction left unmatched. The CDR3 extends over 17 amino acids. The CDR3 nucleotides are TGTGCCTGGAGTGGGGCAGGGGGATTCGCAACTAATGAAAAACTGTTTTTT. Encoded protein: CAWSGAGGFATNEKLFF.

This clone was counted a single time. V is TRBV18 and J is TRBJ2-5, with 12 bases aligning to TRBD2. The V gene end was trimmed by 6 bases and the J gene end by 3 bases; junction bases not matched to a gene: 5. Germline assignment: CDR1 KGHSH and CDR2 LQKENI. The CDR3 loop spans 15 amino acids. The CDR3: CASSPWTSGKETQYF. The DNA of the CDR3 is TGTGCCAGCTCCCCCTGGACTAGCGGGAAAGAGACCCAGTACTTC.

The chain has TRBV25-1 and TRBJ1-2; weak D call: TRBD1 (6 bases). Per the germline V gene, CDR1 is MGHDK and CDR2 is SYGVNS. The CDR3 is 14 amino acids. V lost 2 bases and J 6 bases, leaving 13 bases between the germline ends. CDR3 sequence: CASSEGGGIDGYTF. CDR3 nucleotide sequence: TGTGCCAGCAGTGAAGGGGGCGGCATTGATGGCTACACCTTC.

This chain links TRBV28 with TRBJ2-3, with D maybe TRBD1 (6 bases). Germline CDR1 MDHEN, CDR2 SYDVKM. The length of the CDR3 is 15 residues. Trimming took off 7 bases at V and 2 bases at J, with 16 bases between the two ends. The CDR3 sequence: CASTGTGTLTDTQYF. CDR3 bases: TGTGCCAGCACCGGCACCGGGACACTCACAGATACGCAGTATTTT. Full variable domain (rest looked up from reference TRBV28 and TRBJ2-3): DVKVTQSSRYLVKRTGEKVFLECVQDMDHENMFWYRQDPGLGLRLIYFSYDVKMKEKGDIPEGYSVSREKKERFSLILESASTNQTSMYLCASTGTGTLTDTQYFGPGTRLTVL.

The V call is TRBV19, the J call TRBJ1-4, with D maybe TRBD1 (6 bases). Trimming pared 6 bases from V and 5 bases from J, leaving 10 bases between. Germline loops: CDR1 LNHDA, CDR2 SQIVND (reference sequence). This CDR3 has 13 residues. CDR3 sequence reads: CASRTGFNEKLFF. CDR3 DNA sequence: TGTGCCAGTAGGACAGGTTTCAATGAAAAACTGTTTTTT.

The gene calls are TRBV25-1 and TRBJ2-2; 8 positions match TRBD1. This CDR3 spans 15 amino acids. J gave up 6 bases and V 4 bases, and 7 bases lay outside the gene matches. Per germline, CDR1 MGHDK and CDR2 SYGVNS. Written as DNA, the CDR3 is TGTGCCAGCAGTGCCCAAGAGACAGGGGCCGGGGAGCTGTTTTTT. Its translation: CASSAQETGAGELFF.

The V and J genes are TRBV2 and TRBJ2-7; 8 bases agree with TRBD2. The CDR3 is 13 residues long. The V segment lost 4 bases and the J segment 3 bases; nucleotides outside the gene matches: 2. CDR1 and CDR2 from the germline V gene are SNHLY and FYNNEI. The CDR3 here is CASSGSGVYEQYF. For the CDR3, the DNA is TGTGCCAGCAGTGGTAGCGGGGTCTACGAGCAGTACTTC.

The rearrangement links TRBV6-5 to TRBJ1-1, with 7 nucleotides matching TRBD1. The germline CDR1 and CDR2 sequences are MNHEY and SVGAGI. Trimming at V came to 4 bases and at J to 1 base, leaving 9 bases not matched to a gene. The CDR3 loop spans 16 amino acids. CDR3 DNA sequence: TGTGCCAGCAGTTGGCAGAGGGGACAGACGAACACTGAAGCTTTCTTT. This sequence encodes CASSWQRGQTNTEAFF.

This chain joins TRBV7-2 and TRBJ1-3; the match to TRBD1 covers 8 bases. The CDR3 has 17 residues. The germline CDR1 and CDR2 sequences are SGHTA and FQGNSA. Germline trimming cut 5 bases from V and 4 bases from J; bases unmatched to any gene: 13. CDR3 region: CASSPRPRGQEGNTIYF. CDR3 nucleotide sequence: TGTGCCAGCAGCCCGAGGCCCCGGGGACAGGAGGGAAACACCATATATTTT. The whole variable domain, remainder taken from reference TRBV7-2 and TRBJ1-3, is GAGVSQSPSNKVTEKGKDVELRCDPISGHTALYWYRQSLGQGLEFLIYFQGNSAPDKSGLPSDRFSAERTGGSVSTLTIQRTQQEDSAVYLCASSPRPRGQEGNTIYFGEGSWLTVV.

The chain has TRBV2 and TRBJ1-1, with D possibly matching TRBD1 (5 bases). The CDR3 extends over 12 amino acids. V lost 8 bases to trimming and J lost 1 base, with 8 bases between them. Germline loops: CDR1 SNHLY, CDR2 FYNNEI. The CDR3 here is CASGAANTEAFF. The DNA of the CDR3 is TGTGCCAGCGGGGCAGCGAACACTGAAGCTTTCTTT.

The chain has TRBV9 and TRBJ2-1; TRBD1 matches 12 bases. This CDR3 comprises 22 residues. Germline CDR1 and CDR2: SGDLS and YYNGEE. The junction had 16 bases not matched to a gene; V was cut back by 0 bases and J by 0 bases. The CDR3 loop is CASSVAYMIGGQGAISYNEQFF. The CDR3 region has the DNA TGTGCCAGCAGCGTAGCTTATATGATAGGGGGACAGGGGGCTATCTCCTACAATGAGCAGTTCTTC.